These 5 T cell receptor beta chains share one sample of origin, sequenced in a study of T cell responses to AZD1222 COVID-19 vaccine. The table came from immunoSEQ multiplex PCR; TCRdb's copy has only in-frame clones and leaves some out. This sample has roughly 120,000 clones; roughly nine tenths occur once, and the top ten carry 7.5%. The starting material was peripheral blood, obtained on day 0 of AZD1222 vaccination. These receptor sequences come from an adult in good health.

This rearrangement joins TRBV6-6 to TRBJ1-1; D ambiguous. Trimming pared 6 bases from V and 4 bases from J, leaving 12 bases between. Germline CDR1 and CDR2: MNHNY and SVGAGI (reference sequence). The length of the CDR3 is 13 residues. As DNA, the CDR3 is TGTGCCAGCAGCCCCCGGGAGGGCACTGAAGCTTTCTTT. It translates to CASSPREGTEAFF.

This clone came up a few times. The chain joins TRBV7-8 to TRBJ1-1; 7 nucleotides line up with TRBD1. Germline values: CDR1 SGHVS, CDR2 FQNEAQ. CDR3 length equals 15 residues. Trimming took 4 bases from V and 1 from J; bases not matched to a gene: 6. The CDR3 DNA is TGTGCCAGCAGCTCCCACAGGGGAAGGAACACTGAAGCTTTCTTT. As protein: CASSSHRGRNTEAFF.

The rearrangement joins TRBV19 to TRBJ1-5; unclear D gene. Between the trimmed V and J ends, which lost 3 bases and 1 base, there was a span of 4 bases. CDR3 length equals 13 residues. Germline CDR1 and CDR2: LNHDA and SQIVND (reference sequence). In DNA, the CDR3 is TGTGCCAGTAGTATGGGCAGCAATCAGCCCCAGCATTTT. It specifies CASSMGSNQPQHF.

As regards this clone: A read error may produce the germline difference seen at one junction end. The chain combines TRBV3-1 (or the pseudogene TRBV3-2) with TRBJ1-2; 9 nucleotides align to TRBD1. The germline V gene encodes CDR1 LGHDT and CDR2 YNNKEL (reference sequence). The CDR3 is made up of 11 amino acids. The CDR3 loop reads CASSSRDRVAF. In DNA, the CDR3 is TGTGCCAGCAGCTCCCGGGACAGGGTTGCCTTC.

The chain combines TRBV6-5 with TRBJ2-5; a weak D match, TRBD2 (5 bases). V lost 5 bases to trimming and J lost 4 bases, with 14 bases between them. Germline V CDR1 and CDR2: MNHEY, SVGAGI. This CDR3 has 14 residues. The CDR3 coding sequence is TGTGCCAGCAGTCCCCCGGGGAACCCAGAGACCCAGTACTTC. This encodes CASSPPGNPETQYF.